This T cell receptor beta chain came from a study of Ad26.COV2.S vaccination and SARS-CoV-2 variants. The data were produced by immunoSEQ multiplex PCR, yet TCRdb's version contains in-frame clones alone and is incomplete. The data contain approximately 340,000 clones, under 95% of them singletons. For this clone: Its antigen is unidentified.

CDR1 is LNHDA and CDR2 is SQIVND in the germline V gene (reference sequence). This CDR3 has 14 residues. V was cut by 7 bases and J by 2 bases, with 12 bases left in between. General study points: Breadth of non-spike TCRs did not differ between vaccinees and placebo recipients. Vaccinees reportedly had broad spike-specific CD8+ and CD4+ T cell responses. Overall T cell responses may have been underestimated by the analyses of TCR breadth and depth.

This chain links TRBV19 with TRBJ2-1; tentatively, D is TRBD1 or TRBD2 (5 bases each). The sequence came from a human donor who had recovered from COVID-19. Sequencing used peripheral blood, obtained after recovery from COVID-19. CDR3 sequence (DNA): TGTGCCAGTATGGGACCGCGAGCCTACAATGAGCAGTTCTTC. It translates to CASMGPRAYNEQFF.